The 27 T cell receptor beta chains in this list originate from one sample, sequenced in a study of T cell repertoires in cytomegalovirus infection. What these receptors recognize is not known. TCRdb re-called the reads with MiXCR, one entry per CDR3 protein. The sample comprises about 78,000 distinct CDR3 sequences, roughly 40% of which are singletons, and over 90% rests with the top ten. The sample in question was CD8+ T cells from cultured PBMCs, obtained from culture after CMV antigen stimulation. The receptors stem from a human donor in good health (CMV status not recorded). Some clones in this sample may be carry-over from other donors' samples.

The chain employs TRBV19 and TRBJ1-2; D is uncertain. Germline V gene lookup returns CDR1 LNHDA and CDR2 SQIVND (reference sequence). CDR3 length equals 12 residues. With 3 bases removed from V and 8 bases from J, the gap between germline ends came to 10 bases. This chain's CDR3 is CASSMGSEGYTF. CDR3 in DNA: TGTGCCAGTAGTATGGGGAGTGAAGGCTACACCTTC.

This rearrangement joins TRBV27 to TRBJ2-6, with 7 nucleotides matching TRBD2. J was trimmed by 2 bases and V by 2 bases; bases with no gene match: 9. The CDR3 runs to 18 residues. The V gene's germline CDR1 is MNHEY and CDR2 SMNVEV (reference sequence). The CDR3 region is CASSLADLGGTGANVLTF. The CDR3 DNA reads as TGTGCCAGCAGTTTAGCGGATCTGGGGGGGACTGGGGCCAACGTCCTGACTTTC. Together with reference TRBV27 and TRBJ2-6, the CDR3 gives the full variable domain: EAQVTQNPRYLITVTGKKLTVTCSQNMNHEYMSWYRQDPGLGLRQIYYSMNVEVTDKGDVPEGYKVSRKEKRNFPLILESPSPNQTSLYFCASSLADLGGTGANVLTFGAGSRLTVL.

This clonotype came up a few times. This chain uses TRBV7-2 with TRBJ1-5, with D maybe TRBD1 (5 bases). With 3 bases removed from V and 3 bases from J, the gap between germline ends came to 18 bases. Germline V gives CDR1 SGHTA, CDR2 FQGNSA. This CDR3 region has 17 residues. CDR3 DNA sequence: TGTGCCAGCAGCTTTAACGGGGACCCACCCCTCAATCAGCCCCAGCATTTT. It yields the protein CASSFNGDPPLNQPQHF.

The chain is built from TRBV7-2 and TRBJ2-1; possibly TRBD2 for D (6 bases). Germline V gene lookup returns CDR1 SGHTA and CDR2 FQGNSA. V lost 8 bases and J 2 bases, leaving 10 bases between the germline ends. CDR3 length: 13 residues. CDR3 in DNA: TGTGCCAGCGACGGGGGAGCCTACAATGAGCAGTTCTTC. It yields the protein CASDGGAYNEQFF.

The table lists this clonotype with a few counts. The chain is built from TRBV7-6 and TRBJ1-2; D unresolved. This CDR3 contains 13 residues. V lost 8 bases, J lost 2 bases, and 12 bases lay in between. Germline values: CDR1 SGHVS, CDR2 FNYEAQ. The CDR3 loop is CASGREENYGYTF. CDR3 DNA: TGTGCCAGCGGCCGAGAGGAGAACTATGGCTACACCTTC. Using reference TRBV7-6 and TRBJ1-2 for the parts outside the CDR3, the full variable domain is GAGVSQSPRYKVTKRGQDVALRCDPISGHVSLYWYRQALGQGPEFLTYFNYEAQQDKSGLPNDRFSAERPEGSISTLTIQRTEQRDSAMYRCASGREENYGYTFGSGTRLTVV.

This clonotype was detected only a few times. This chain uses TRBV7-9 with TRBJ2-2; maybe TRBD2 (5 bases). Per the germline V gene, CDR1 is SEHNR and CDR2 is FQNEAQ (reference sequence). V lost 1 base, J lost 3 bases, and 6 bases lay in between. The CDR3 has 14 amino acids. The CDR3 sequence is CASSLERYTGELFF. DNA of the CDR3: TGTGCCAGCAGCTTAGAGCGGTACACCGGGGAGCTGTTTTTT.

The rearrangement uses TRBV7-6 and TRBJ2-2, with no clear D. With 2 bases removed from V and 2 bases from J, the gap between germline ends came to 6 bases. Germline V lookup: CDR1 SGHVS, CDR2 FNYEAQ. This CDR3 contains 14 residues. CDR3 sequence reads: CASSLWGNTGELFF. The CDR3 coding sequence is TGTGCCAGCAGCTTATGGGGAAACACCGGGGAGCTGTTTTTT. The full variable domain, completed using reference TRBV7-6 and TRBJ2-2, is GAGVSQSPRYKVTKRGQDVALRCDPISGHVSLYWYRQALGQGPEFLTYFNYEAQQDKSGLPNDRFSAERPEGSISTLTIQRTEQRDSAMYRCASSLWGNTGELFFGEGSRLTVL.

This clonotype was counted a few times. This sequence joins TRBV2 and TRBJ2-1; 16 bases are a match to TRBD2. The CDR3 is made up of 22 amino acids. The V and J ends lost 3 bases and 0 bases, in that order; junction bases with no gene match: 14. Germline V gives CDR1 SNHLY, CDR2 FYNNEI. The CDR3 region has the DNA TGTGCCAGCAGTGATCCTCTCGGGACTAGCGGGGGGGCCCACCTCTCCTACAATGAGCAGTTCTTC. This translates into CASSDPLGTSGGAHLSYNEQFF.

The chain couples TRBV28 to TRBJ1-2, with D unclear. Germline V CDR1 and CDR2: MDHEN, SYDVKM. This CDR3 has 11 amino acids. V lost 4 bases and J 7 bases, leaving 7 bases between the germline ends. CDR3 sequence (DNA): TGTGCCAGCAGTTATCCAGCTGGCTACACCTTC. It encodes CASSYPAGYTF.

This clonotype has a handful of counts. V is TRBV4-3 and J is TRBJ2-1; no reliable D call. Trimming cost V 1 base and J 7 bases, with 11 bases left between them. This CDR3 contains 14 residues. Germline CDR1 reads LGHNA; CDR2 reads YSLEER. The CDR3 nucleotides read TGCGCCAGCAGCCAAGGCTGGGCGGTTAATGAGCAGTTCTTC. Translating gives CASSQGWAVNEQFF.

In DNA form, the CDR3 reads TGTGCCAGCAAACGTGACACAGGGTCCAAAAACATTCAGTACTTC. This sequence encodes CASKRDTGSKNIQYF. V gene TRBV7-9 combines with J gene TRBJ2-4, with a tentative D call TRBD1 (6 bases). The V gene's germline CDR1 is SEHNR and CDR2 FQNEAQ (reference sequence). Trimming took 7 bases from V and 2 from J, leaving 15 bases between them. CDR3 size: 15 residues.

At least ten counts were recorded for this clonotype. The CDR3 region has the DNA TGTGCCAGCAGCTTAGCCCTTCTCGACAGTCTGAACACTGAAGCTTTCTTT. Its translation is CASSLALLDSLNTEAFF. This chain links TRBV7-8 with TRBJ1-1, with D possibly TRBD1 on 5 matching bases. The germline CDR1 and CDR2 sequences are SGHVS and FQNEAQ. This CDR3 is 17 amino acids long. Trimming pared 0 bases from V and 0 bases from J, leaving 14 bases between.

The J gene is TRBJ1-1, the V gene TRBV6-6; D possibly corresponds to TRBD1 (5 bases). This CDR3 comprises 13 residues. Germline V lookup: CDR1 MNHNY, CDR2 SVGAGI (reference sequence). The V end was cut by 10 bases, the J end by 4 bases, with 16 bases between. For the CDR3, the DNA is TGTGCCACCCTGGGGGGGGGAGGCACTGAAGCTTTCTTT. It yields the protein CATLGGGGTEAFF.

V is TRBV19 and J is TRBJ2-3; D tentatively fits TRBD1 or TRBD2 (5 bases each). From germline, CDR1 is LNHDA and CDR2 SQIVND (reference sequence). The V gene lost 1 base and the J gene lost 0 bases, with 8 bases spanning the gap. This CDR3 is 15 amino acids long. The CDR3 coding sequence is TGTGCCAGTAGTATAGCGGGGCGCAGCACAGATACGCAGTATTTT. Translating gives CASSIAGRSTDTQYF.

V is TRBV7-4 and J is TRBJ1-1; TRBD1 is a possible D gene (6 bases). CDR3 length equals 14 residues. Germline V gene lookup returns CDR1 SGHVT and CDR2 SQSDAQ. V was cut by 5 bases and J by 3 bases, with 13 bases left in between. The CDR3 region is CASSEQGRDTEAFF. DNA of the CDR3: TGTGCCAGCAGCGAACAGGGCCGGGACACTGAAGCTTTCTTT.

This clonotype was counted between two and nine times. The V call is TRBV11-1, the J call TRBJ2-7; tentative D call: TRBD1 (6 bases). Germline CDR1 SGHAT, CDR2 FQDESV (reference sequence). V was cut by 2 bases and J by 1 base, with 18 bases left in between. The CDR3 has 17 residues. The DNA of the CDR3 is TGTGCCAGCAGCTTATATAGAGGTGCAGGGGCATCCTACGAGCAGTACTTC. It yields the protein CASSLYRGAGASYEQYF.

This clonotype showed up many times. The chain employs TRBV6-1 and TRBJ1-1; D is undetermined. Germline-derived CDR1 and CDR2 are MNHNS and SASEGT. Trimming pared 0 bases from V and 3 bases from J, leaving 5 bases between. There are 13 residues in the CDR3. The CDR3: CASSEASDTEAFF. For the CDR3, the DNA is TGTGCCAGCAGTGAAGCGTCGGACACTGAAGCTTTCTTT.

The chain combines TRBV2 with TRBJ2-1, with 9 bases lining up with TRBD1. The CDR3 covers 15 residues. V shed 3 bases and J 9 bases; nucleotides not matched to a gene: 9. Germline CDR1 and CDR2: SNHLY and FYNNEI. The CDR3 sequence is CASSEPDRGVGEQFF. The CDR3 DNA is TGTGCCAGCAGTGAGCCGGACAGGGGTGTGGGTGAGCAGTTCTTC.

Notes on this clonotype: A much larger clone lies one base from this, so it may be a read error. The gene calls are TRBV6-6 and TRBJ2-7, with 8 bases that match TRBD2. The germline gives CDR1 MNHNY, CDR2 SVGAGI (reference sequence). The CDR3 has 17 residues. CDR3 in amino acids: CASYGREGFLSSYEPYF. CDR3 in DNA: TGTGCCAGTTACGGGAGGGAGGGGTTCCTATCTTCCTACGAGCCGTACTTC.

The CDR3 nucleotides read TGTGCCAGCTCGACCGGGTTTAGGTCGGACAATGAGCAGTTCTTC. Its translation: CASSTGFRSDNEQFF. The V call is TRBV19, the J call TRBJ2-1, with D uncertain. The CDR3 is made up of 15 amino acids. Germline lookup yields CDR1 LNHDA and CDR2 SQIVND (reference sequence). Trimming took 9 bases from V and 5 from J, leaving 20 bases between them.

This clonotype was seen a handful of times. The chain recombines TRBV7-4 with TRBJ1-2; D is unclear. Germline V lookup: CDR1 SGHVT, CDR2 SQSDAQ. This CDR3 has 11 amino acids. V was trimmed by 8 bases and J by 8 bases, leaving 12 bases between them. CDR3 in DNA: TGTGCCAGCGGCGGCCCTCTCGGCTACACCTTC. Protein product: CASGGPLGYTF.

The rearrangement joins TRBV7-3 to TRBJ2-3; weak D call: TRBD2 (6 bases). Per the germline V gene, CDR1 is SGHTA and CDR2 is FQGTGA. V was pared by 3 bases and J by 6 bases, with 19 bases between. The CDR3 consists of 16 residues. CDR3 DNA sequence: TGTGCCAGCAGCTTCAGCGCGGGGTCCTCTACGGATACGCAGTATTTT. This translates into CASSFSAGSSTDTQYF.

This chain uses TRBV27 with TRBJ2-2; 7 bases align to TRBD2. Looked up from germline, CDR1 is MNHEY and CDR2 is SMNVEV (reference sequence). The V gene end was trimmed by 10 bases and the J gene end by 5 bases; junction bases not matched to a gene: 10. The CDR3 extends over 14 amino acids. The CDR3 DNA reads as TGTGCCACCTCATGGGGGGGGTTAACCGGGGAGCTGTTTTTT. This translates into CATSWGGLTGELFF.

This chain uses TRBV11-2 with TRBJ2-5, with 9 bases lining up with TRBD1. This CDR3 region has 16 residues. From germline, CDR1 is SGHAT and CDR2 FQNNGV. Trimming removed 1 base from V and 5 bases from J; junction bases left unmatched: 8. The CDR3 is CASSLGGQGRMETQYF. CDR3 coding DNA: TGTGCCAGCAGCTTAGGTGGACAGGGGAGGATGGAGACCCAGTACTTC. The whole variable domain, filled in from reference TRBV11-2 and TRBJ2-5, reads EAGVAQSPRYKIIEKRQSVAFWCNPISGHATLYWYQQILGQGPKLLIQFQNNGVVDDSQLPKDRFSAERLKGVDSTLKIQPAKLEDSAVYLCASSLGGQGRMETQYFGPGTRLLVL.

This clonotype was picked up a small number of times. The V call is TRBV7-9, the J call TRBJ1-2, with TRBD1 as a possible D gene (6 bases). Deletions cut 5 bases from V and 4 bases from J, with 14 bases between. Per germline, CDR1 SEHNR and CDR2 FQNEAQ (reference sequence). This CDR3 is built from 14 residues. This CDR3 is CASSPRGFGYGYTF. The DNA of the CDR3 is TGTGCCAGCAGCCCAAGGGGGTTCGGCTATGGCTACACCTTC.

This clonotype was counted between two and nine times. The CDR3: CASSLEKGGLTSTDTQYF. The CDR3 DNA reads TGTGCCAGCAGCTTAGAAAAAGGGGGGTTAACTAGCACAGATACGCAGTATTTT. J is TRBJ2-3 and V is TRBV7-4; D may match TRBD1 or TRBD2 (6 bases each). CDR3 length: 18 residues. Germline V gene lookup returns CDR1 SGHVT and CDR2 SQSDAQ. Between the trimmed V and J ends, which lost 1 base and 0 bases, there was a span of 17 bases.

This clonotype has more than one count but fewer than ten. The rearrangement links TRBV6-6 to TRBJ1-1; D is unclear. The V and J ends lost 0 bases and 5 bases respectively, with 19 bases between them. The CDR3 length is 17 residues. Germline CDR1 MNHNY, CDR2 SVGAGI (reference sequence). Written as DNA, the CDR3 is TGTGCCAGCAGTTACTCGAGGACTCCGGTCGGGCGGACTGAAGCTTTCTTT. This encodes CASSYSRTPVGRTEAFF.